This T cell receptor beta chain was profiled in a study of blood T cell repertoires in COVID-19. Clones were sequenced by immunoSEQ multiplex PCR, and TCRdb holds only the in-frame ones, with some missing. The sample shows 290,000 or so clones, roughly 86% of them seen only once. Germline CDR1 reads MNHEY; CDR2 reads SVGAGI. V shed 2 bases and J 2 bases; nucleotides not matched to a gene: 3. This CDR3 is 16 amino acids long. The chain links TRBV6-5 to TRBJ2-1; 10 nucleotides line up with TRBD2. The sample comprised PBMCs or T cells enriched from blood (not recorded which). The receptor was isolated from a woman aged 18-29 years who had recovered from COVID-19. CDR3 residues: CASSYSLAGAYNEQFF. CDR3 nucleotide sequence: TGTGCCAGCAGTTACAGTCTAGCGGGAGCCTACAATGAGCAGTTCTTC.